This T cell receptor (beta chain) appears in the sequencing data of a study of Ad26.COV2.S vaccination and SARS-CoV-2 variants. Stated treatment: about 20 received Ad26.COV2.S at low or high dose, single or two shots; roughly 5 received placebo; per-sample allocation not given. The investigators took samples on day 63 after the first vaccine or placebo injection. Profiling relied on immunoSEQ multiplex PCR, and the TCRdb table lists in-frame clones only, not all of them. The sample carries about half a million clones, 89% recorded once. The receptor comes from a person aged 18-60 years who received the Ad26.COV2.S COVID-19 vaccine or a placebo. The sample here was peripheral blood, taken in a trial of Ad26.COV2.S vaccine versus placebo.

DNA of the CDR3: TGTGCCAGCAGTTTACGGGGACCGCACACCCAAGAGACCCAGTACTTC. It codes for CASSLRGPHTQETQYF. The chain combines TRBV6-5 with TRBJ2-5; D may be TRBD1 or TRBD2 (5 bases each). The V gene's germline CDR1 is MNHEY and CDR2 SVGAGI. V was trimmed by 4 bases and J by 1 base, leaving 16 bases between them. This CDR3 comprises 16 residues.